This entry concerns a single T cell receptor beta chain. The antigen is unknown. This record comes from a study of CD8 T cells in ankylosing spondylitis. General study findings and limits: A TCR beta motif made of several highly homologous variants seemed typical of ankylosing spondylitis blood. Disease-associated clones were CD8+ and fairly uncommon in peripheral blood. Reportedly, significant enrichment of disease-linked clones occurred in matched ankylosing spondylitis synovial fluid.

From germline, CDR1 is SNHLY and CDR2 FYNNEI. This CDR3 has 15 amino acids. Trimming shortened V by 5 bases and J by 4 bases, and 17 bases separated the two germline ends. TCRdb reprocessed the 5' RACE reads with MiXCR, giving one entry per CDR3 protein. The table lists approximately 300,000 distinct CDR3 sequences, less than 9.5% of them singletons. This receptor was identified in a male donor with ankylosing spondylitis. J is TRBJ2-5 and V is TRBV2, with D perhaps given as TRBD1 or TRBD2 (6 bases each). Input material: blood, either unsorted or a sorted T cell fraction (not recorded which). This chain's CDR3 is CASSYLGGSGETQYF. The CDR3 nucleotides are TGTGCCAGCAGTTACCTAGGGGGGTCTGGAGAGACCCAGTACTTC.